This TCR beta chain is from a study of CD8+ T cells in alopecia areata. Points from the study as a whole: A great number of expanded lesional clones endured in scalp and blood during tofacitinib. Expanded CD8+ clones among the top 100, and scalp clonality, were significantly decreased by tofacitinib.

Worth noting for this clone: Its antigen is unknown.

V shed 5 bases and J shed 1 base, with 14 bases lying between them. CDR1 is KGHSH, CDR2 LQKENI, per germline. CDR3 length equals 15 residues. Treatment of the sample: oral pan-JAK inhibitor, 5-10 mg twice daily. Sequencing templates came from extracted RNA that was reverse transcribed into cDNA. This table comes from immunoSEQ multiplex PCR, and its TCRdb copy is limited to in-frame clones, with some not included. The data show 200,000 to 250,000 clones, 55% to 70% seen once. Sequenced here: CD4+ T cells sorted from blood, sampled at week 4, from a patient treated with tofacitinib. The V gene is TRBV18, the J gene TRBJ1-1; a weak D match, TRBD1 (5 bases). This sequence was found in a human donor with alopecia areata. The CDR3 bases are TGTGCCAGCTCAGCCGGGGGTACCGGGAACACTGAAGCTTTCTTT. Protein: CASSAGGTGNTEAFF. Full variable domain (missing parts from reference TRBV18 and TRBJ1-1): NAGVMQNPRHLVRRRGQEARLRCSPMKGHSHVYWYRQLPEEGLKFMVYLQKENIIDESGMPKERFSAEFPKEGPSILRIQQVVRGDSAAYFCASSAGGTGNTEAFFGQGTRLTVV.